The next 10 T cell receptor beta chains were all read from a single sample in a study of identifying expanded T cells in peripheral blood. TCRdb's table, derived via immunoSEQ multiplex PCR, lists solely in-frame clones and lacks some. Found here are 100,000 to 150,000 clones, more than 75% of them singletons; the top ten hold less than 4%. The sequencing sample was made of blood. The origin of the receptors is a person aged 18-70 years in good health.

The chain combines TRBV10-3 with TRBJ2-3; 10 nucleotides agree with TRBD2. The trim removed 8 bases at V and 5 bases at J, leaving 13 bases unmatched. Per the germline V gene, CDR1 is ENHRY and CDR2 is SYGVKD. The CDR3 runs 16 residues. The CDR3 sequence: CAIPGAAGGQGDTQYF. In nucleotides, the CDR3 is TGTGCCATCCCAGGAGCAGCGGGGGGGCAGGGAGATACGCAGTATTTT.

V gene TRBV2 combines with J gene TRBJ1-2, with 10 bases that match TRBD1. The CDR3 is 18 amino acids. Trimming at V came to 8 bases and at J to 2 bases, leaving 17 bases not matched to a gene. The germline V gene encodes CDR1 SNHLY and CDR2 FYNNEI. CDR3 coding DNA: TGTGCCAGCTCACGGCGTGGGGACAGGGGAATTGTCAACTATGGCTACACCTTC. Encoded protein: CASSRRGDRGIVNYGYTF.

The rearrangement joins TRBV7-6 to TRBJ2-7; D is unclear. Trimming removed 3 bases at V and 2 bases at J, with 8 bases between. CDR1 SGHVS and CDR2 FNYEAQ come from the germline V gene. This CDR3 has 13 amino acids. CDR3 sequence (DNA): TGTGCCAGCAGCTTCGGTCTAGCCTACGAGCAGTACTTC. This translates into CASSFGLAYEQYF. Looking up the rest from reference TRBV7-6 and TRBJ2-7 gives the full variable domain: GAGVSQSPRYKVTKRGQDVALRCDPISGHVSLYWYRQALGQGPEFLTYFNYEAQQDKSGLPNDRFSAERPEGSISTLTIQRTEQRDSAMYRCASSFGLAYEQYFGPGTRLTVT.

The chain combines TRBV29-1 with TRBJ1-1; maybe TRBD1 (6 bases). V gave up 6 bases and J gave up 2 bases, with 16 bases separating them. Germline V CDR1 and CDR2: SQVTM, ANQGSEA. The CDR3 extends over 14 amino acids. The CDR3 DNA sequence: TGCAGCGTACTTTCCACAGGGATCAACACTGAAGCTTTCTTT. Translating gives CSVLSTGINTEAFF.

This clone was seen a handful of times. This chain joins TRBV19 and TRBJ1-5; tentative D call: TRBD1 (6 bases). V was shortened by 4 bases and J by 2 bases, with 18 bases between the two germline ends. Germline V gene sequence: CDR1 LNHDA, CDR2 SQIVND (reference sequence). This CDR3 spans 17 amino acids. The CDR3 sequence: CASSTVQGTIGNQPQHF. For the CDR3, the DNA is TGTGCCAGTAGTACCGTACAGGGAACAATAGGCAATCAGCCCCAGCATTTT.

This clone was recorded a few times. The CDR3 region is CASSRIGVGYEQYF. The CDR3, as DNA: TGTGCCAGTAGTCGTATTGGTGTGGGGTACGAGCAGTACTTC. The J gene is TRBJ2-7, the V gene TRBV19; no reliable D call. V lost 5 bases and J lost 4, with 15 bases in between. The CDR3 loop spans 14 amino acids. The germline CDR1 and CDR2 sequences are LNHDA and SQIVND (reference sequence).

The chain has TRBV11-3 and TRBJ2-6; 9 nucleotides match TRBD1. V lost 8 bases to trimming and J lost 3 bases; unmatched junction nucleotides: 5. The germline CDR1 and CDR2 sequences are SGHNT and YENEEA. CDR3 size: 15 residues. The CDR3 loop is CASQTGGGGANVLTF. The CDR3 DNA reads TGTGCCAGCCAGACAGGGGGAGGTGGGGCCAACGTCCTGACTTTC. The variable domain in full, with the rest retrieved from reference TRBV11-3 and TRBJ2-6, is EAGVVQSPRYKIIEKKQPVAFWCNPISGHNTLYWYLQNLGQGPELLIRYENEEAVDDSQLPKDRFSAERLKGVDSTLKIQPAELGDSAVYLCASQTGGGGANVLTFGAGSRLTVL.

The V gene is TRBV11-3, the J gene TRBJ1-3; D not certain. The germline CDR1 and CDR2 sequences are SGHNT and YENEEA. This CDR3 has 15 amino acids. With 5 bases removed from V and 1 base from J, the gap between germline ends came to 12 bases. DNA for the CDR3: TGTGCCAGCAGCGTGACCGTCCATTCTGGAAACACCATATATTTT. It codes for CASSVTVHSGNTIYF.

In DNA form, the CDR3 reads TGTGCCAGCAGCTTTCGAGGGACTGAAGCTTTCTTT. It yields the protein CASSFRGTEAFF. The chain links TRBV11-1 to TRBJ1-1; no firm D call. V was clipped by 3 bases and J by 5 bases, with 7 bases between them. This CDR3 region has 12 residues. CDR1 is SGHAT, CDR2 FQDESV, per germline (reference sequence).

This chain links TRBV5-6 with TRBJ2-1; 8 positions agree with TRBD2. CDR1 and CDR2 from the germline V gene are SGHDT and YYEEEE. The CDR3 is 17 amino acids. V shed 7 bases, J shed 0 bases, and the junction held 12 bases outside the gene matches. The CDR3 coding sequence is TGTGCCAGCGGGCGGGGGGCCGGGGGACGCTCCTACAATGAGCAGTTCTTC. Protein sequence: CASGRGAGGRSYNEQFF. The full variable domain, its missing parts supplied by reference TRBV5-6 and TRBJ2-1, is DAGVTQSPTHLIKTRGQQVTLRCSPKSGHDTVSWYQQALGQGPQFIFQYYEEEERQRGNFPDRFSGHQFPNYSSELNVNALLLGDSALYLCASGRGAGGRSYNEQFFGPGTRLTVL.